This passage covers 9 T cell receptor beta chains from one sample sequenced in a study of blood T cells in healthy people across ages. Through a sample-barcoded 5' primer and a J-beta primer mix, a second PCR was run for 7 to 11 cycles. TCRdb recomputed calls from the 5' RACE reads with MiXCR, one row per CDR3 protein. The sample holds about 1.5 million distinct CDR3 sequences; 35% to 45% are singletons and the top ten take 7% to 9%. The sample taken for sequencing was blood. These TCRs come from a woman aged 18-29 years in good health.

This clonotype was counted only a few times. The chain carries TRBV11-2 and TRBJ2-3; no firm D call. The germline V gene encodes CDR1 SGHAT and CDR2 FQNNGV. The CDR3 is 15 amino acids. V was pared by 2 bases and J by 0 bases, with 9 bases between. CDR3 region: CASSLTGSSTDTQYF. The CDR3 nucleotides are TGTGCCAGCAGCTTAACGGGTTCTAGCACAGATACGCAGTATTTT.

V usage is TRBV10-3 and J usage is TRBJ2-3, with D possibly TRBD2 on 5 matching bases. Germline V gene sequence: CDR1 ENHRY, CDR2 SYGVKD. This CDR3 region has 13 residues. V dropped 11 bases and J dropped 0 bases, with 12 bases sitting between them. The CDR3 bases are TGTGCCTTTCAGTGGACTAGCACAGATACGCAGTATTTT. It specifies CAFQWTSTDTQYF.

This clonotype was found a few times. The V gene is TRBV20-1, the J gene TRBJ2-7; D is unresolved. The better agreement between TRBJ2-5 and the DNA end casts doubt on the J call. The CDR3 runs to 14 residues. Germline V gives CDR1 DFQATT, CDR2 SNEGSKA (reference sequence). The CDR3 protein is CSAIGHTPGKTQYF. The DNA of the CDR3 is TGCAGTGCTATCGGGCACACACCAGGAAAGACCCAGTACTTC.

This clonotype was seen only a few times. V gene TRBV25-1 combines with J gene TRBJ2-2; possible D gene TRBD2, 5 bases. Between the trimmed V and J ends, which lost 6 bases and 5 bases, there was a span of 13 bases. The CDR3 loop spans 14 amino acids. Germline loops: CDR1 MGHDK, CDR2 SYGVNS. DNA of the CDR3: TGTGCCAGCAGCGTACGAGCGGTGACCGGGGAGCTGTTTTTT. Translated, it gives CASSVRAVTGELFF.

As concerns this clonotype: One end of the junction varies from germline; a read error may be responsible. The V and J genes are TRBV4-2 and TRBJ2-3; D is unresolved. This CDR3 is 15 amino acids long. Germline lookup yields CDR1 LGHNA and CDR2 YNFKEQ. As DNA, the CDR3 is TGTGTCAGCAGCCAAGAAGGGTCCTACACAGATACGCAGTATTTT. Translating gives CVSSQEGSYTDTQYF.

V gene TRBV5-1 combines with J gene TRBJ1-2; D unclear. The CDR3 loop spans 15 amino acids. Trimming took 4 bases from V and 2 from J, leaving 15 bases between them. CDR1 and CDR2 from the germline V gene are SGHRS and YFSETQ. CDR3 nucleotide sequence: TGCGCCAGCAGCAGTCGACGCGAAATCAACTATGGCTACACCTTC. As protein: CASSSRREINYGYTF. Full variable domain (rest looked up from reference TRBV5-1 and TRBJ1-2): KAGVTQTPRYLIKTRGQQVTLSCSPISGHRSVSWYQQTPGQGLQFLFEYFSETQRNKGNFPGRFSGRQFSNSRSEMNVSTLELGDSALYLCASSSRREINYGYTFGSGTRLTVV.

This clonotype was counted a few times. The genes are TRBV20-1 and TRBJ2-7; 9 positions agree with TRBD2. The CDR3 is 14 residues long. Germline V gene data show CDR1 as DFQATT and CDR2 as SNEGSKA (reference sequence). Germline trimming cut 3 bases from V and 4 bases from J; bases unmatched to any gene: 7. This chain's CDR3 is CSASTGLAKYEQYF. CDR3 bases: TGCAGTGCTAGTACGGGACTAGCAAAGTACGAGCAGTACTTC.

This clonotype is a singleton in its sample. The chain employs TRBV6-5 and TRBJ2-1; possibly TRBD1 for D (5 bases). The closer fit of TRBJ2-7 to the DNA end suggests the J call may be wrong. From germline, CDR1 is MNHEY and CDR2 SVGAGI. This CDR3 spans 16 amino acids. CDR3 region: CASSPNPTGSYNEQYF. CDR3 DNA sequence: TGTGCCAGCAGTCCAAACCCTACAGGTTCCTACAATGAGCAGTACTTC.

The chain recombines TRBV7-2 with TRBJ2-2, with TRBD2 matching over 10 bases. The CDR3 is 16 amino acids. Germline CDR1 and CDR2: SGHTA and FQGNSA. The ends lost 7 bases at V and 1 base at J; junction bases unmatched: 6. The CDR3 sequence is CASTAIAGGNTGELFF. CDR3 nucleotides: TGTGCCAGCACCGCAATAGCGGGGGGGAACACCGGGGAGCTGTTTTTT.